The source of this TCR beta chain is a study of T cell repertoires in cytomegalovirus infection. The overall study: Public TCR beta signatures were indicative of both CMV infection and a matching HLA type. The study, taken as a whole, reports: In two of eight donors, the top clonotype was HLA-C-restricted CMV-specific. Identification of carriers of CMV plus the relevant HLA was performed using cumulative public TCR beta family frequency.

From germline, CDR1 is SGHTA and CDR2 FQGNSA. This CDR3 has 15 amino acids. V shed 2 bases and J shed 7 bases, with 12 bases lying between them. This clonotype was recorded many times. Its cognate antigen is unknown. TCRdb itself ran the reads through MiXCR, one entry per CDR3 protein. The sample consists of roughly 280,000 distinct CDR3 sequences, around 9% of them appearing once. The sequence was obtained from a human donor in good health (CMV status not recorded). Some clones in this sample may be carry-over from other donors' samples. The V and J genes are TRBV7-2 and TRBJ1-6; D is undetermined. Sequencing was done on a sample of PBMCs. The CDR3 loop reads CASSLSAVRNSPLHF. As DNA, the CDR3 is TGTGCCAGCAGCTTATCGGCAGTTCGGAATTCACCCCTCCACTTT.